The rows below give T cell receptor beta chains drawn from one sample of a study of early stage breast cancer tumors. The data were produced by immunoSEQ multiplex PCR, yet TCRdb's version contains in-frame clones alone and is incomplete. The table includes about 9,400 clones, 66% detected once. Sequences were obtained from breast tumor tissue. These receptors were taken from a person aged 45 to 60 with breast cancer. Both conserved end residues are part of each CDR3. The D gene is left open where the match is weak. Rows may omit the clone size; those that give it use once, few, many or a size class.

clone_size d_call j_call v_call cdr3_nt cdr3_aa
- TRBD1 TRBJ1-3 TRBV19 TGTGCCAGTAGTCCGCTGACAGGGGGAAACACCATATATTTT CASSPLTGGNTIYF
- - TRBJ1-1 TRBV9 TGTGCCAGCAGCGCCTCCACCGGGAGTGGAGCTTTCTTT CASSASTGSGAFF
- - TRBJ2-4 TRBV5-1 TGCGCCAGCAGCTTGGGGGGGACGGACCTAGCCAAAAACATTCAGTACTTC CASSLGGTDLAKNIQYF
once - TRBJ2-1 TRBV10-1 TGCGCCGCGCAGACGACTGGGGAGAGAAGCAATGAGCAGTTCTTC CAAQTTGERSNEQFF
- - TRBJ2-2 TRBV6-4 TGTGCCAGCAGTGACTCGATCGGGAGCACCGGGGAGCTGTTTTTT CASSDSIGSTGELFF
- - TRBJ2-7 TRBV6-5 TGTGCCAGCAGTTCGCGAGACGAGCAGTACTTC CASSSRDEQYF
- - TRBJ1-1 TRBV5-5 TGTGCCAGCAGCCCCCGAGTTAATGTCATCGAAGCTTTCTTT CASSPRVNVIEAFF
- TRBD2 TRBJ2-2 TRBV18 TGTGCCAGCTCACCGGGACTACAGAACACCGGGGAGCTGTTTTTT CASSPGLQNTGELFF
large - TRBJ1-6 TRBV18 TGTGCCAGCTCACCTATGGGGTCCTATAATTCACCCCTCCACTTT CASSPMGSYNSPLHF
- TRBD1 TRBJ2-7 TRBV6-1 TGTGCCAGCTGCCGGGACAGCAGCTCCTACGAGCAGTACTTC CASCRDSSSYEQYF
- - TRBJ1-3 TRBV4-1 TGCGCCAGCAGCCAAGAGGATAGGGCTGGAAACACCATATATTTT CASSQEDRAGNTIYF
- TRBD1 TRBJ1-1 TRBV7-3 TGTGCCAGCAGCGCAAGACTCGGGACAGGGGCTTTCTTT CASSARLGTGAFF
once - TRBJ2-3 TRBV5-4 TGTGCCAGCAGCTTGGAACCCGCTAGCACAGATACGCAGTATTTT CASSLEPASTDTQYF
- - TRBJ1-4 TRBV6-5 TGTGCCAGCAGTCCGCGGAGAGGAGAAAAACTGTTTTTT CASSPRRGEKLFF
- - TRBJ1-6 TRBV28 TGTGCCAGCAGTTTTCGCTCAGGGGTTAATTCACCCCTCCACTTT CASSFRSGVNSPLHF
once TRBD1 TRBJ1-1 TRBV5-1 TGCGCCAGCAGCTCAACCGGGACAGGGCTTTCAAACACTGAAGCTTTCTTT CASSSTGTGLSNTEAFF
- TRBD1 TRBJ2-7 TRBV19 TGTGCCAGTAGTATTATCCCCGTGGGACAGGGGCTGGGCGAGCAGTACTTC CASSIIPVGQGLGEQYF
- TRBD2 TRBJ2-5 TRBV9 TGTGCCAGCAGCGTCGGGACTAGCGCCCAAGAGACCCAGTACTTC CASSVGTSAQETQYF
few TRBD1 TRBJ2-1 TRBV25-1 TGTGCCAGTGGACAGGCTAATGAGCAGTTCTTC CASGQANEQFF
- - TRBJ2-5 TRBV19 TGTGCCAGTAGTCCCCGGGGCGGGGGCTCCCAAGAGACCCAGTACTTC CASSPRGGGSQETQYF
- - TRBJ1-6 TRBV15 TGTGCCACCAGCAGAGAATTTAATTCACCCCTCCACTTT CATSREFNSPLHF
- - TRBJ1-4 TRBV7-9 TGTGCCAGCAGCTTAGGGGGTAGAAGCTCCGAAAAACTGTTTTTT CASSLGGRSSEKLFF
- - TRBJ2-7 TRBV7-2 TGTGCCAGCAGCTTAGCCCCCAGTGCCTACGAGCAGTACTTC CASSLAPSAYEQYF
- - TRBJ1-5 TRBV29-1 TGCAGCGTTGCAGGTGACAATCAGCCCCAGCATTTT CSVAGDNQPQHF
- - TRBJ2-7 TRBV5-6 TGTGCCAGCAGCTTGCGCAGGGACGAGCAGTACTTC CASSLRRDEQYF
- TRBD1 TRBJ2-7 TRBV7-6 TGTGCCAGCAGCTTAGCGGGGACAGGTATAGGCGAGCAGTACTTC CASSLAGTGIGEQYF
few TRBD1 TRBJ1-1 TRBV5-1 TGCGCCAGCCAGTTAAACAGGGGGGAAGCTTTCTTT CASQLNRGEAFF
once TRBD1 TRBJ1-4 TRBV5-1 TGCGCCAGCAGCCTGGGACAGGGGGCGTCTTCCCTAATCGAAAAACTGTTTTTT CASSLGQGASSLIEKLFF